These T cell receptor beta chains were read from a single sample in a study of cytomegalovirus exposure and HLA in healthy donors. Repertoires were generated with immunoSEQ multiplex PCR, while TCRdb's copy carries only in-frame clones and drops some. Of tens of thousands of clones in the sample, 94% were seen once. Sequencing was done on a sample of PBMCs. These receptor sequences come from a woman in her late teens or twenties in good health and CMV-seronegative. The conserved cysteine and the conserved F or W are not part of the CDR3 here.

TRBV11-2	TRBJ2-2	ASSLATVGAELF
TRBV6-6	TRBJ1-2	ASSSHDRAEEEGYT
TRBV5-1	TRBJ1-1	ASSFRTDSNTEAF
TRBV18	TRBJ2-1	ASSELMSYNEQF
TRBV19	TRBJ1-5	ASSTQRQVNQPQH
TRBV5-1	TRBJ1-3	ASSFTAGSYGNTIY
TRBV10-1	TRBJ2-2	AVGQENTGELF
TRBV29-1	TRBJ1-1	SVFLTGGGTEAF
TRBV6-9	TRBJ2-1	ASSYSTSGVCHEQF
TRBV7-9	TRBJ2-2	ASSFWFGGTNTGELF
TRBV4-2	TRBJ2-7	ASSQSEQLYEQY
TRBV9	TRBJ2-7	ASSVVAGVSEQY
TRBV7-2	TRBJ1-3	ASSLALGRGSGNTIY
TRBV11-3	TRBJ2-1	ASSFPATAGNNPDEQF
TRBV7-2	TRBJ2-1	ASSPLAGGSNEQF
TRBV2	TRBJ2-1	ASTREGNEQF
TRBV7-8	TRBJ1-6	ASSLLGTPNSPLH
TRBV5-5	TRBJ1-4	ASSLGQIVNEKLF
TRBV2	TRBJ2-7	ASTSGNTYEQY
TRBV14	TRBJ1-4	ASSLISAATNEKLF
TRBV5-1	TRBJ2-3	ASSLATDTQY
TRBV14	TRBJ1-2	ASSQGSRQQGAPYYGYT
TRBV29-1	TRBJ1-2	SVSPRQGGYGYT
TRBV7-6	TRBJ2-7	ASSLAGGEQY
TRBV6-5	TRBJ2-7	ASSWEDTNSYEQY
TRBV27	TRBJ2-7	ASSLLPGQGSYEQY
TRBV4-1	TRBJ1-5	ASSHEQGASNQPQH
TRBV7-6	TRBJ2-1	ASKSGAYNEQF
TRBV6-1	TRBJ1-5	ASSERQGHQPQH
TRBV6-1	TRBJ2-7	ASSAETGVSYEQY
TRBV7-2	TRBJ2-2	ASSQRRSNTGELF
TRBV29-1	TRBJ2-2	SVETDFTGELF
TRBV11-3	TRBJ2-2	ASSIGTGISTGELF
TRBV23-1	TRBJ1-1	ASSPTGTNNTEAF
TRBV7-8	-	ASSHGTSYEQY
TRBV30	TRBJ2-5	AWAKRDQETQY
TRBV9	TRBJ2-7	ASSVGLAGHEQY
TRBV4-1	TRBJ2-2	ASSGTFYTGELF
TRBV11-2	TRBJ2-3	ASSRRPSTDTQY
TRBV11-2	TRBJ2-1	ASSLGGGIGNEQF
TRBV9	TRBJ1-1	ASSVSARDRATNTEAF
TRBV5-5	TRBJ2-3	ASSLWDSTDTQY
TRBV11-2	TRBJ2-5	ASSRADRGETQY
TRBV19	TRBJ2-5	ASSITGGKFETQY
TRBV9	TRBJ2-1	ASSVVGVAGGSGFSYNEQF
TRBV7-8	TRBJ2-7	ASSSDRADYEQY
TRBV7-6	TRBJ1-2	ASSLGGGRDYGYT
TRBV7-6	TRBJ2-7	ASSSPTMSYEQY
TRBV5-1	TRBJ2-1	ASSSSGGYNEQF
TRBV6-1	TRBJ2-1	ASSEAEGSYNEQF
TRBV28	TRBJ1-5	ASSPSPVNQPQH
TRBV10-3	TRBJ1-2	AISDIQGPSGYT
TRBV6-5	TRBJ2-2	ASTPTGGTARELF
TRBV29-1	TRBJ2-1	SVPVGGYEQF
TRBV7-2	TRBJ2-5	ASSRGGGAYPETQY
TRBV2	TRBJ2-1	ASSATIPNSGRQSEQF
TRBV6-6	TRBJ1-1	ASTHGRGLGTEAF
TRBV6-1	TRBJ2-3	ASSIRGGGTDTQY
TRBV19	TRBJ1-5	ASSMADRDWPQH
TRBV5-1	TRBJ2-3	ASSPGTNLFTDTQY